This T cell receptor (beta chain) was recorded in a study of radiotherapy plus CTLA-4 blockade in lung cancer. The data were produced by immunoSEQ multiplex PCR, yet TCRdb's version contains in-frame clones alone and is incomplete. Of about 120,000 clones in the sample, just under 80% were seen once. Overall study results and limits: Tumor-derived TCR clones expanded in blood after radiotherapy plus ipilimumab. The best prediction of response reportedly came from early blood T cell clone dynamics, with interferon-beta.

V lost 5 bases and J 8 bases, leaving 15 bases between the germline ends. The CDR3 length is 13 residues. Germline CDR1 LNHDA, CDR2 SQIVND (reference sequence). As for this clone: Its specificity is unknown.

Material: peripheral blood, obtained from a patient treated with radiotherapy plus ipilimumab. This clonotype was sampled from a human donor with non-small cell lung cancer who had a partial response to radiotherapy plus ipilimumab. The V call is TRBV19, the J call TRBJ1-2; weak D call: TRBD1 (6 bases). The CDR3 spells CASSPLTGIGYTF. The CDR3 DNA reads TGTGCCAGTAGTCCCTTAACAGGGATCGGCTACACCTTC.